The 27 T cell receptor beta chains given below trace back to one sample, sequenced in a study of T cell repertoires in aging, cancer and after chemotherapy. A mixed TRB-A/B primer pool amplified rearranged TRB by multiplex touch-down PCR. TCRdb itself ran the multiplex PCR reads through MiXCR, one entry per CDR3 protein. In the table there are 2,300 or so distinct CDR3 sequences, 30% of which are singletons. Amplification of TCR beta used genomic DNA extracted from peripheral blood. Material for sequencing was blood. All receptors come from a human donor with a solid tumor.

The chain has TRBV20-1 and TRBJ2-1, with D uncertain. The CDR3 length is 14 residues. The V gene's germline CDR1 is DFQATT and CDR2 SNEGSKA (reference sequence). Trimming cost V 6 bases and J 5 bases, with 17 bases left between them. In DNA, the CDR3 is TGCAGTGCCAACCCTGGCCTTTACAACAATGAGCAGTTCTTC. It is translated as CSANPGLYNNEQFF.

The chain carries TRBV6-1 and TRBJ1-5; 7 bases line up with TRBD1. The V gene end was trimmed by 6 bases and the J gene end by 3 bases; junction bases not matched to a gene: 8. Germline V lookup: CDR1 MNHNS, CDR2 SASEGT. CDR3 length: 15 amino acids. The CDR3 loop is CASRRGQPLNQPQHF. In DNA form, the CDR3 reads TGTGCCAGCAGGCGGGGACAGCCCCTCAATCAGCCCCAGCATTTT.

Of note for this clonotype: The junction departs from germline at one end; a sequencing error may be responsible. J is TRBJ1-1 and V is TRBV5-1; the D is unclear. Germline V CDR1 and CDR2: SGHRS, YFSETQ. The CDR3 length is 11 residues. The CDR3 DNA reads TGCGCCGGCAGCGCAAACACTGAAGCTTTCTTT. The encoded protein is CAGSANTEAFF.

Judged by abundance, this clonotype is large. V and J are TRBV29-1 and TRBJ2-3; a weak D match, TRBD1 (6 bases). The CDR3 is made up of 13 amino acids. Germline V gene lookup returns CDR1 SQVTM and CDR2 ANQGSEA. V was shortened by 4 bases and J by 5 bases, with 13 bases between the two germline ends. The CDR3, as DNA: TGCAGCGTTGTTTGGGGGCTGAAAGATACGCAGTATTTT. Protein: CSVVWGLKDTQYF.

The CDR3 coding sequence is TGTGCCAGCAGCCTGGACGGCTATAGCAATCAGCCCCAGCATTTT. Translation gives CASSLDGYSNQPQHF. The chain employs TRBV7-6 and TRBJ1-5; D is unclear. The CDR3 is 15 amino acids. V was cut by 5 bases and J by 0 bases, with 11 bases left in between. Germline values: CDR1 SGHVS, CDR2 FNYEAQ.

The J gene is TRBJ2-7, the V gene TRBV18, with no clear D. This CDR3 is 12 amino acids long. Germline V gene data show CDR1 as KGHSH and CDR2 as LQKENI. V lost 6 bases and J 8 bases, leaving 14 bases between the germline ends. CDR3 DNA sequence: TGTGCCAGCTCCCGAGAAGCCGGCAAGCAGTACTTC. It codes for CASSREAGKQYF.

V gene TRBV5-4 combines with J gene TRBJ1-1; the D is unclear. From germline, CDR1 is SGHNT and CDR2 YYREEE (reference sequence). CDR3 length equals 13 residues. V gave up 1 base and J gave up 4 bases, with 8 bases separating them. DNA of the CDR3: TGTGCCAGCAGCTTGACAGACTCCACTGAAGCTTTCTTT. It codes for CASSLTDSTEAFF. The full variable domain, rest sourced from reference TRBV5-4 and TRBJ1-1, is ETGVTQSPTHLIKTRGQQVTLRCSSQSGHNTVSWYQQALGQGPQFIFQYYREEENGRGNFPPRFSGLQFPNYSSELNVNALELDDSALYLCASSLTDSTEAFFGQGTRLTVV.

The gene calls are TRBV19 and TRBJ1-1, with D perhaps matching TRBD1 (5 bases). This CDR3 spans 15 amino acids. The germline gives CDR1 LNHDA, CDR2 SQIVND (reference sequence). V was trimmed by 2 bases and J by 4 bases, leaving 14 bases between them. This CDR3 is CASSILGQGATEAFF. CDR3 bases: TGTGCCAGTAGTATATTAGGGCAGGGCGCCACTGAAGCTTTCTTT.

Turning to this clonotype: One end of the junction does not line up with germline, which may come from a read error. The V call is TRBV27, the J call TRBJ1-3; a possible D gene is TRBD1 (5 bases). The germline CDR1 and CDR2 sequences are MNHEY and SMNVEV (reference sequence). The CDR3 consists of 13 residues. The chain's CDR3 is CASSLSQGNTIHF. The CDR3 region has the DNA TGTGCCAGCAGTTTATCCCAGGGAAACACCATACATTTT.

This clonotype came up a few times. The chain links TRBV6-2 or TRBV6-3 to TRBJ1-2, with 8 bases lining up with TRBD1. The junction had 6 bases not matched to a gene; V was cut back by 5 bases and J by 4 bases. The V gene's germline CDR1 is MNHEY and CDR2 SVGEGT. This CDR3 has 14 residues. The CDR3 is CASSTGTGFYGYTF. As DNA, the CDR3 is TGTGCCAGCAGTACCGGGACAGGCTTCTATGGCTACACCTTC.

The rearrangement joins TRBV5-6 to TRBJ1-2, with D possibly TRBD1 on 5 matching bases. The length of the CDR3 is 16 residues. Germline V gene sequence: CDR1 SGHDT, CDR2 YYEEEE. With 4 bases removed from V and 8 bases from J, the gap between germline ends came to 24 bases. The CDR3, as DNA: TGTGCCAGCAGCCCCACGGGCGGACAAACGGCGAACGGCTACACCTTC. This translates into CASSPTGGQTANGYTF. Full variable domain (missing parts from reference TRBV5-6 and TRBJ1-2): DAGVTQSPTHLIKTRGQQVTLRCSPKSGHDTVSWYQQALGQGPQFIFQYYEEEERQRGNFPDRFSGHQFPNYSSELNVNALLLGDSALYLCASSPTGGQTANGYTFGSGTRLTVV.

The chain links TRBV13 to TRBJ1-6; D may be TRBD1 (5 bases). In germline, CDR1 is PRHDT, CDR2 FYEKMQ (reference sequence). This CDR3 comprises 15 residues. V gave up 1 base and J gave up 7 bases, with 11 bases separating them. Written as DNA, the CDR3 is TGTGCCAGCAGCTTAGATCAGGGCCCAAATTCACCCCTCCACTTT. As protein: CASSLDQGPNSPLHF.

Turning to this clonotype: This may be a read error, as it is one base from a much larger clone. This chain connects TRBV29-1 to TRBJ1-2, with 9 bases fitting TRBD1. This CDR3 spans 14 amino acids. From germline, CDR1 is SQVTM and CDR2 ANQGSEA. Losses at the gene ends were 6 bases for V and 7 bases for J; bases not matched to a gene: 12. CDR3 DNA: TGCAGCGTAGATATACAGGGGGCGAGGAGTGGCTACACCTTC. Protein sequence: CSVDIQGARSGYTF.

In this sample, this clonotype turned up once. The V and J genes are TRBV20-1 and TRBJ2-3; D not certain. With 6 bases removed from V and 0 bases from J, the gap between germline ends came to 13 bases. The germline CDR1 and CDR2 sequences are DFQATT and SNEGSKA (reference sequence). This CDR3 region has 14 residues. CDR3 protein: CSAVVATSTDTQYF. The CDR3 bases are TGCAGTGCGGTGGTTGCGACAAGCACAGATACGCAGTATTTT.

Regarding this clonotype: The germline gene is not matched at one end of the junction; a read error may be the cause. V and J are TRBV5-5 and TRBJ2-7; 9 bases are a match to TRBD1. Germline lookup yields CDR1 SGHKS and CDR2 YYEKEE (reference sequence). CDR3 size: 14 residues. In DNA form, the CDR3 reads TGCGCCAGCAGCTTGGGATACAGGGGGCGCGAGCAGTACTTC. Encoded protein: CASSLGYRGREQYF.

The chain couples TRBV19 to TRBJ2-1, with 7 bases matching TRBD2. Looked up from germline, CDR1 is LNHDA and CDR2 is SQIVND (reference sequence). This CDR3 contains 12 residues. CDR3 in DNA: TGTGCTGGGGGGGGGTTGCACAATGAGCAGTTCTTC. It translates to CAGGGLHNEQFF.

This sequence joins TRBV7-2 and TRBJ1-2, with no clear D. Germline V gene lookup returns CDR1 SGHTA and CDR2 FQGNSA. CDR3 length: 11 amino acids. V gave up 3 bases and J gave up 8 bases, with 7 bases separating them. The CDR3 loop is CASSLLQGYTF. CDR3 coding DNA: TGTGCCAGCAGCTTGTTGCAAGGCTACACCTTC.

This clonotype has a handful of counts. V and J are TRBV19 and TRBJ1-3; the D is unclear. CDR3 length equals 16 residues. Germline loops: CDR1 LNHDA, CDR2 SQIVND (reference sequence). Trimming shortened V by 5 bases and J by 0 bases, and 14 bases separated the two germline ends. This chain's CDR3 is CASSSKTGRSGNTIYF. The DNA of the CDR3 is TGTGCCAGTAGTTCCAAAACCGGACGCTCTGGAAACACCATATATTTT. The entire variable domain, with the rest obtained from reference TRBV19 and TRBJ1-3, is as follows: DGGITQSPKYLFRKEGQNVTLSCEQNLNHDAMYWYRQDPGQGLRLIYYSQIVNDFQKGDIAEGYSVSREKKESFPLTVTSAQKNPTAFYLCASSSKTGRSGNTIYFGEGSWLTVV.

By share of the sample, this clonotype is medium-sized. The chain carries TRBV5-6 and TRBJ1-2, with 7 positions matching TRBD1. The CDR3 extends over 14 amino acids. CDR1 SGHDT and CDR2 YYEEEE come from the germline V gene. The ends lost 5 bases at V and 3 bases at J; junction bases unmatched: 7. The CDR3 loop is CASSFIGTDYGYTF. In DNA form, the CDR3 reads TGTGCCAGCAGTTTTATCGGGACAGACTATGGCTACACCTTC.

In its sample, this clonotype is large (0.1 to 1%). The chain is built from TRBV5-6 and TRBJ2-3; 8 bases are shared with TRBD1. The CDR3 has 16 residues. CDR1 is SGHDT and CDR2 is YYEEEE in the germline V gene. J gave up 4 bases and V 1 base, and 8 bases lay outside the gene matches. CDR3 sequence (DNA): TGTGCCAGCAGCTTGACGGGTCAGGGGGCAGCAGATACGCAGTATTTT. It translates to CASSLTGQGAADTQYF. The full variable domain, rest sourced from reference TRBV5-6 and TRBJ2-3, is DAGVTQSPTHLIKTRGQQVTLRCSPKSGHDTVSWYQQALGQGPQFIFQYYEEEERQRGNFPDRFSGHQFPNYSSELNVNALLLGDSALYLCASSLTGQGAADTQYFGPGTRLTVL.

In DNA, the CDR3 is TGTGCCAGCAGCCCGGGCCCCGGGACTTCAGCGGCCCACGAGCAGTACTTC. Residues: CASSPGPGTSAAHEQYF. This rearrangement joins TRBV7-2 to TRBJ2-7, with a possible D match to TRBD2 (6 bases). Looked up from germline, CDR1 is SGHTA and CDR2 is FQGNSA. The CDR3 covers 17 residues. V lost 5 bases, J lost 5 bases, and 25 bases lay in between.

This chain connects TRBV18 to TRBJ2-2; a weak D match, TRBD2 (5 bases). The CDR3 length is 17 residues. Germline CDR1 reads KGHSH; CDR2 reads LQKENI. Trimming took 6 bases from V and 1 from J, leaving 18 bases between them. Here the CDR3 reads CASSPTRVGGNTGELFF. CDR3 DNA: TGTGCCAGCTCGCCGACAAGGGTAGGAGGGAACACCGGGGAGCTGTTTTTT.

The rearrangement links TRBV6-5 to TRBJ2-7; either TRBD1 or TRBD2 may supply D (6 bases each). Germline CDR1 is MNHEY and CDR2 is SVGAGI. The CDR3 is 13 amino acids. V was pared by 10 bases and J by 0 bases, with 13 bases between. The CDR3 here is CATGRGDSYEQYF. For the CDR3, the DNA is TGTGCCACCGGAAGGGGGGACTCCTACGAGCAGTACTTC.

The J gene is TRBJ1-1, the V gene TRBV27, with D unresolved. The CDR3 has 14 residues. Germline CDR1 and CDR2: MNHEY and SMNVEV (reference sequence). Trimming cost V 4 bases and J 1 base, with 10 bases left between them. CDR3 nucleotide sequence: TGTGCCAGCAGTTCCCAATACGGGAACACTGAAGCTTTCTTT. This sequence encodes CASSSQYGNTEAFF.

Judged by abundance, this clonotype is medium-sized. The J gene is TRBJ2-7, the V gene TRBV6-2 or TRBV6-3, with 10 positions matching TRBD2. CDR1 MNHEY and CDR2 SVGEGT come from the germline V gene. The CDR3 consists of 13 residues. Losses at the gene ends were 9 bases for V and 6 bases for J; bases not matched to a gene: 8. The DNA for the CDR3 is TGTGCCAGTCCTGAAGCGGGGGGGCCCGAGCAGTACTTC. Protein: CASPEAGGPEQYF.

The chain links TRBV7-2 to TRBJ2-1, with a weak D call TRBD2 (6 bases). Germline V gene sequence: CDR1 SGHTA, CDR2 FQGNSA. The CDR3 sequence is 15 residues long. V was shortened by 7 bases and J by 8 bases, with 21 bases between the two germline ends. The CDR3 here is CASNPRRAGRDEQFF. The CDR3 nucleotides read TGTGCCAGCAACCCTAGGAGGGCCGGTCGGGATGAGCAGTTCTTC.

This clonotype is classed as medium-sized. The chain carries TRBV5-6 and TRBJ2-5; TRBD2 agrees at 14 bases. Germline values: CDR1 SGHDT, CDR2 YYEEEE. The V and J ends lost 1 base and 5 bases, in that order; junction bases with no gene match: 4. The CDR3 is 16 residues long. CDR3 protein: CASSLRTSGRWETQYF. The CDR3 nucleotides read TGTGCCAGCAGCTTGAGGACTAGCGGGAGGTGGGAGACCCAGTACTTC.